This TCR beta chain was observed in a study of graft-versus-host responses after intestinal transplantation. Turning to the study itself: Transplant types were multivisceral, liver-intestinal, or isolated intestinal. Regarding the study as a whole: Circulating GvH clones peaking coincided with falling HvG clones soon after transplant. Allografts carried high graft-versus-host to host-versus-graft clonal ratios in patients having graft-donor T cell macrochimerism.

As regards this clone: As yet, its antigen is unknown.

Sequenced by immunoSEQ multiplex PCR; TCRdb stores in-frame clones only, minus some. There are approximately 38,000 clones in the sample; roughly 80% occur only once, and roughly 3.4% lies in the top ten. Germline V gene data show CDR1 as SGDLS and CDR2 as YYNGEE. V lost 4 bases and J lost 6; bases outside the gene matches: 11. The CDR3 covers 15 residues. The material was PBMCs, obtained roughly 34 months after transplant. This receptor was identified in a human patient who received an intestinal transplant, so some T cells may come from the graft donor. The V call is TRBV9, the J call TRBJ2-3; the match to TRBD1 covers 7 bases. The CDR3 nucleotides are TGTGCCAGCAGCCTCCACACAGGGGCTATTGATACGCAGTATTTT. Residues: CASSLHTGAIDTQYF.